This T cell receptor (beta chain) was captured in a study of identical twins' blood T cells. The CDR3 length is 14 residues. Germline V gene sequence: CDR1 ENHRY, CDR2 SYGVKD. A note on this clonotype: What it binds is not known. A read error may produce the germline difference seen at one junction end.

TCRdb used MiXCR to reprocess the 5' RACE reads, holding one entry per CDR3 protein. The repertoire holds roughly 380,000 distinct CDR3 sequences, with over 25% as singletons. General study points: Top TCRbeta clonotypes were shared more with twin than unrelated donors.

The chain has TRBV10-3 and TRBJ2-7, with TRBD2 matching 14 bases. This receptor was identified in a woman between 18 and 55 years old in good health. Input material: PBMCs. CDR3 sequence (DNA): TGTGCCATCAGGGGACTAGCGGGGGAATACGAGCGGTACTTC. This sequence encodes CAIRGLAGEYERYF.